These 19 T cell receptor beta chains originate from one sample sequenced in a study of cytomegalovirus exposure and HLA in healthy donors. The primer mix had 60 Vbeta and 13 Jbeta primers. TCRdb keeps only in-frame clones here, not all; method: immunoSEQ multiplex PCR. The table lists about 210,000 clones, roughly 79% of them singletons. Sequenced: PBMCs. These receptors came from a male donor in good health and CMV-seronegative.

The chain has TRBV9 and TRBJ2-1; TRBD2 aligns across 7 bases. The V gene's germline CDR1 is SGDLS and CDR2 YYNGEE. Trimming cost V 0 bases and J 8 bases; bases outside gene matches: 29. This CDR3 has 22 amino acids. This CDR3 is CASSVVGLGSTSKTATGDEQFF. The CDR3 DNA reads TGTGCCAGCAGCGTAGTCGGACTCGGATCGACTAGCAAAACCGCGACCGGCGATGAGCAGTTCTTC.

The chain couples TRBV30 to TRBJ1-1, with TRBD1 matching 10 bases. V lost 5 bases, J lost 5 bases, and 5 bases stayed unmatched. CDR1 and CDR2 (germline): GTSNPN, SVGIG (reference sequence). CDR3 length: 13 residues. CDR3 amino acids: CAWAGQGKTEAFF. CDR3 sequence (DNA): TGTGCCTGGGCGGGACAGGGGAAAACTGAAGCTTTCTTT.

The gene calls are TRBV19 and TRBJ2-1; D is perhaps TRBD1 (7 bases). The CDR3 length is 14 residues. The ends were cut back, 9 bases at V and 6 bases at J, with 18 bases in the middle. The germline gives CDR1 LNHDA, CDR2 SQIVND (reference sequence). CDR3 in amino acids: CASRLPGGFNEQFF. The CDR3 DNA reads TGTGCCAGCAGGCTCCCAGGGGGGTTCAATGAGCAGTTCTTC.

V usage is TRBV27 and J usage is TRBJ2-7; TRBD2 matches at 8 bases. V shed 6 bases and J 4 bases; nucleotides not matched to a gene: 8. Germline V CDR1 and CDR2: MNHEY, SMNVEV (reference sequence). The CDR3 spans 14 residues. CDR3 protein: CASSPVGTRYEQYF. DNA of the CDR3: TGTGCCAGCAGCCCCGTAGGGACTAGATACGAGCAGTACTTC.

As DNA, the CDR3 is TGCGCCAGCAGCACCGGGCCTAGCGGGGGACCCATAGATACGCAGTATTTT. Amino acid sequence: CASSTGPSGGPIDTQYF. The chain carries TRBV5-1 and TRBJ2-3; TRBD2 matches at 10 bases. The V segment lost 4 bases and the J segment 5 bases; nucleotides outside the gene matches: 13. The V gene's germline CDR1 is SGHRS and CDR2 YFSETQ. This CDR3 contains 17 residues.

V and J are TRBV2 and TRBJ2-1, with 10 nucleotides matching TRBD2. Per the germline V gene, CDR1 is SNHLY and CDR2 is FYNNEI. J lost 6 bases, V lost 6 bases, and 8 bases had no gene match. This CDR3 is 15 amino acids long. The CDR3 region is CASRLLAGVGNEQFF. CDR3 in DNA: TGTGCCAGCAGACTTCTAGCGGGGGTCGGCAATGAGCAGTTCTTC.

This clone was recorded once. V gene TRBV7-2 combines with J gene TRBJ1-2; tentatively, D is TRBD1 (6 bases). The germline V and J ends were trimmed by 2 bases and 13 bases, with 20 bases remaining between them. Germline values: CDR1 SGHTA, CDR2 FQGNSA. The CDR3 has 14 amino acids. DNA of the CDR3: TGTGCCAGCAGCTTACTCGTTTACGGGACACCTCTCACCTTC. As protein: CASSLLVYGTPLTF.

The genes are TRBV29-1 and TRBJ2-7, with TRBD2 identical over 8 bases. CDR1 and CDR2 (germline): SQVTM, ANQGSEA. The CDR3 spans 14 residues. Germline trimming cut 7 bases from V and 4 bases from J; bases unmatched to any gene: 12. The CDR3 loop is CSAIRAGEGYEQYF. In nucleotides, the CDR3 is TGCAGCGCTATTAGAGCGGGAGAGGGGTACGAGCAGTACTTC.

This clone occurred a few times. The J gene is TRBJ1-1, the V gene TRBV9; D perhaps matches TRBD1 (6 bases). Germline V gives CDR1 SGDLS, CDR2 YYNGEE. Deletions cut 4 bases from V and 7 bases from J, with 14 bases between. The CDR3 is made up of 13 amino acids. This CDR3 is CASSPQGGVEAFF. CDR3 DNA sequence: TGTGCCAGCAGCCCCCAAGGGGGGGTTGAAGCTTTCTTT.

The rearrangement joins TRBV15 to TRBJ2-7, with TRBD1 identical over 8 bases. Germline CDR1 reads LNHNV; CDR2 reads YYDKDF (reference sequence). This CDR3 has 16 amino acids. Trimming at V came to 4 bases and at J to 3 bases, leaving 11 bases not matched to a gene. Here the CDR3 reads CATSTRNRDRSYEQYF. CDR3 DNA sequence: TGTGCCACCAGCACCCGAAACCGGGACAGGAGCTACGAGCAGTACTTC.

This chain uses TRBV19 with TRBJ1-2; D gene ambiguous. CDR1 is LNHDA and CDR2 is SQIVND in the germline V gene (reference sequence). V was cut by 3 bases and J by 4 bases, with 9 bases left in between. The CDR3 is made up of 13 amino acids. CDR3 in amino acids: CASSISPVYGYTF. DNA for the CDR3: TGTGCCAGTAGTATCTCCCCAGTCTATGGCTACACCTTC.

As for this clone: This sample also contains other DNA sequences that code for the same CDR3. The chain employs TRBV27 and TRBJ2-1; 10 bases are a match to TRBD2. The junction had 2 bases not matched to a gene; V was cut back by 5 bases and J by 4 bases. CDR1 is MNHEY, CDR2 SMNVEV, per germline (reference sequence). The CDR3 has 14 residues. For the CDR3, the DNA is TGTGCCAGCAGTCTAGCGGGAGCATACAATGAGCAGTTCTTC. It translates to CASSLAGAYNEQFF.

The gene calls are TRBV5-1 and TRBJ2-1; 10 bases match TRBD2. The CDR3 is 16 residues long. The germline CDR1 and CDR2 sequences are SGHRS and YFSETQ. V lost 0 bases to trimming and J lost 4 bases; unmatched junction nucleotides: 4. The CDR3 sequence: CASSLAAGGPYNEQFF. The CDR3 DNA reads as TGCGCCAGCAGCTTGGCAGCGGGAGGGCCGTACAATGAGCAGTTCTTC.

The V call is TRBV19, the J call TRBJ2-7; TRBD2 matches at 7 bases. Germline V gives CDR1 LNHDA, CDR2 SQIVND (reference sequence). V was pared by 5 bases and J by 4 bases, with 5 bases of the junction left unmatched. This CDR3 spans 13 amino acids. Here the CDR3 reads CASSGGVGYEQYF. For the CDR3, the DNA is TGTGCCAGTAGTGGGGGGGTCGGTTACGAGCAGTACTTC.

The rearrangement links TRBV11-1 to TRBJ2-5; TRBD2 might be the D (7 bases). There are 15 residues in the CDR3. With 7 bases removed from V and 2 bases from J, the gap between germline ends came to 17 bases. Germline V lookup: CDR1 SGHAT, CDR2 FQDESV (reference sequence). The CDR3 region is CASTLGGGLQETQYF. The DNA of the CDR3 is TGTGCCAGCACGTTAGGGGGAGGGCTACAAGAGACCCAGTACTTC.

The chain links TRBV7-2 to TRBJ1-2, with 7 bases aligning to TRBD1. The CDR3 is 15 amino acids. Trimming removed 5 bases from V and 5 bases from J; junction bases left unmatched: 11. Germline lookup yields CDR1 SGHTA and CDR2 FQGNSA. This chain's CDR3 is CASSLDVRDSYGYTF. The CDR3 coding sequence is TGTGCCAGCAGCCTGGACGTCAGGGACAGTTATGGCTACACCTTC. The full variable domain, with the rest looked up from reference TRBV7-2 and TRBJ1-2, is GAGVSQSPSNKVTEKGKDVELRCDPISGHTALYWYRQSLGQGLEFLIYFQGNSAPDKSGLPSDRFSAERTGGSVSTLTIQRTQQEDSAVYLCASSLDVRDSYGYTFGSGTRLTVV.

The rearrangement joins TRBV11-2 to TRBJ1-4; TRBD1 agrees at 8 bases. The germline gives CDR1 SGHAT, CDR2 FQNNGV. The length of the CDR3 is 15 residues. Trimming at V came to 4 bases and at J to 5 bases, leaving 6 bases not matched to a gene. The CDR3 is CASSSGTGPNEKLFF. CDR3 nucleotides: TGTGCCAGCAGCTCAGGGACAGGACCGAATGAAAAACTGTTTTTT.

This clone has just a few counts. This chain links TRBV6-6 with TRBJ2-7; maybe TRBD2 (5 bases). Germline assignment: CDR1 MNHNY and CDR2 SVGAGI (reference sequence). The CDR3 runs 13 residues. Trimming removed 4 bases at V and 7 bases at J, with 14 bases between. The CDR3 protein is CASSLSPPGEQYF. The DNA of the CDR3 is TGTGCCAGCAGTTTATCACCGCCGGGGGAGCAGTACTTC.

This clone showed up just once. This chain connects TRBV9 to TRBJ2-4; TRBD1 is a possible D gene (6 bases). CDR3 length: 17 residues. Germline lookup yields CDR1 SGDLS and CDR2 YYNGEE. With 0 bases removed from V and 0 bases from J, the gap between germline ends came to 13 bases. In DNA, the CDR3 is TGTGCCAGCAGCGTAGGCGTAGGGGGATCAGCCAAAAACATTCAGTACTTC. This codes for CASSVGVGGSAKNIQYF.